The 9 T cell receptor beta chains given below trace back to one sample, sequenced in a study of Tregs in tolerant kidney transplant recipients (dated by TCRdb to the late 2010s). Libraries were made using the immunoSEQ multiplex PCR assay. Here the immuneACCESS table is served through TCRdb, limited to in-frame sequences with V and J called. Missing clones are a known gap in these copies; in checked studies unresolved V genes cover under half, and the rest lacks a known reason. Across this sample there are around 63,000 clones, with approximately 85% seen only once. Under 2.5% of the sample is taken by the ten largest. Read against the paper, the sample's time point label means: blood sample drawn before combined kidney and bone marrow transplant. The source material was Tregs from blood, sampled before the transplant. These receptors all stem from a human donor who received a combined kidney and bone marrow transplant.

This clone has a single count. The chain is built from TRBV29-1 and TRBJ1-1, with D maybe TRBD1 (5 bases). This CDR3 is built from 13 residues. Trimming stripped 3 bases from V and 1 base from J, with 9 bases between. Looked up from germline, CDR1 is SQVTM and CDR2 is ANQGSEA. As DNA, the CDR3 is TGCAGCGTTGATCGACAGTCGAACACTGAAGCTTTCTTT. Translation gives CSVDRQSNTEAFF. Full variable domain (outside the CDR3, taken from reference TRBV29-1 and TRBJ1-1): SAVISQKPSRDICQRGTSLTIQCQVDSQVTMMFWYRQQPGQSLTLIATANQGSEATYESGFVIDKFPISRPNLTFSTLTVSNMSPEDSSIYLCSVDRQSNTEAFFGQGTRLTVV.

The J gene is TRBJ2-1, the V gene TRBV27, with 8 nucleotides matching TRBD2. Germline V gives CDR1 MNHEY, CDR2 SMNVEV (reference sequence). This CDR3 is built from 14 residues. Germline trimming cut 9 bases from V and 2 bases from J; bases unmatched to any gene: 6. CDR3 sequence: CASGILAAYNEQFF. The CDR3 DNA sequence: TGTGCCAGTGGAATACTAGCGGCCTACAATGAGCAGTTCTTC.

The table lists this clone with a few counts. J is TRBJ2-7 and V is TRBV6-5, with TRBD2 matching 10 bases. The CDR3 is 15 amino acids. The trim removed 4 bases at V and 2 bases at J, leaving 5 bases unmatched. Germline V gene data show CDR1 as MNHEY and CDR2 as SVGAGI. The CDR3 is CASSSRLAGPYEQYF. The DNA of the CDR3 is TGTGCCAGCAGTTCCCGACTAGCGGGTCCCTACGAGCAGTACTTC.

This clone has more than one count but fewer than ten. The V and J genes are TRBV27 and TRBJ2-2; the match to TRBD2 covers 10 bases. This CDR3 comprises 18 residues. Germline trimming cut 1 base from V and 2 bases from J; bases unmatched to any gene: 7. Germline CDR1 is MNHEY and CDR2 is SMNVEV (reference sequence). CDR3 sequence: CASSLWASGGLNTGELFF. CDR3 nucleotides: TGTGCCAGCAGTTTATGGGCTAGCGGGGGCCTTAACACCGGGGAGCTGTTTTTT.

CDR3 coding DNA: TGCGCCAGCAGCCAGGCCCCCCAGCCAGGAAACACCATATATTTT. Encoded protein: CASSQAPQPGNTIYF. The rearrangement joins TRBV4-1 to TRBJ1-3; D call uncertain. V lost 3 bases and J 4 bases, leaving 13 bases between the germline ends. CDR3 length: 15 amino acids. Germline loops: CDR1 MGHRA, CDR2 YSYEKL.

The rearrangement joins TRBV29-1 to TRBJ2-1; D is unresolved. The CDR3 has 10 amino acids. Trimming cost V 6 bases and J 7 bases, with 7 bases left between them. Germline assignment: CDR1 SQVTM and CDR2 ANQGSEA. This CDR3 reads CSVGVNEQFF. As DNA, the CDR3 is TGCAGCGTCGGTGTGAATGAGCAGTTCTTC.

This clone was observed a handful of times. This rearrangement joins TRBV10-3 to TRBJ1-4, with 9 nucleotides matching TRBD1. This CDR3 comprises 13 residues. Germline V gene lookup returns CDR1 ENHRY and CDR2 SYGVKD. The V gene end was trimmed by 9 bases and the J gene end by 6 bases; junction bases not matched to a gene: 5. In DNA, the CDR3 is TGTGCCATTGGGACAGGGATGGATGAAAAACTGTTTTTT. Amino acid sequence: CAIGTGMDEKLFF.

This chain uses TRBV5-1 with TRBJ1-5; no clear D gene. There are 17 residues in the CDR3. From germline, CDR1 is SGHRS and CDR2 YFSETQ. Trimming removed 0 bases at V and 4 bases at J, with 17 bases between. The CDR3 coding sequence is TGCGCCAGCAGCTTGGGAGAGGGTAAAGTTGGAAATCAGCCCCAGCATTTT. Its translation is CASSLGEGKVGNQPQHF.

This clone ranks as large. The CDR3 nucleotides are TGTGCCAGCAAGGCGTGGACAGACTCCTACGAGCAGTACTTC. Translation: CASKAWTDSYEQYF. The chain joins TRBV2 to TRBJ2-7; D is perhaps TRBD1 (6 bases). V was trimmed by 7 bases and J by 0 bases, leaving 13 bases between them. The CDR3 totals 14 residues. Germline CDR1 and CDR2: SNHLY and FYNNEI.